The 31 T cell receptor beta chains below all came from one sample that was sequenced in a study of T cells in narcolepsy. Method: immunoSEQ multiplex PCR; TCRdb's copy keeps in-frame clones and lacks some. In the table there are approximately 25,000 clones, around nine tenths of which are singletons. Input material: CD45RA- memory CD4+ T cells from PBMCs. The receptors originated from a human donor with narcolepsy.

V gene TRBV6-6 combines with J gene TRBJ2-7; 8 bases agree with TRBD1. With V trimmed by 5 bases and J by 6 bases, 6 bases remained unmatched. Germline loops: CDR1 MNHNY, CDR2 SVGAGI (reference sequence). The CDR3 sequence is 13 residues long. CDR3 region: CASSTDRVGEQYF. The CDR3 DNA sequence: TGTGCCAGCAGTACGGACAGGGTAGGCGAGCAGTACTTC.

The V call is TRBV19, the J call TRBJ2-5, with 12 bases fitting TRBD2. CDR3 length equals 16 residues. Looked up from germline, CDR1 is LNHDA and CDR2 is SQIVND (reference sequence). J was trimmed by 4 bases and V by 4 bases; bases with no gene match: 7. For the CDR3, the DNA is TGTGCCAGTAGTACCGGGACTAGCGGGCCTCGAGAGACCCAGTACTTC. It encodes CASSTGTSGPRETQYF.

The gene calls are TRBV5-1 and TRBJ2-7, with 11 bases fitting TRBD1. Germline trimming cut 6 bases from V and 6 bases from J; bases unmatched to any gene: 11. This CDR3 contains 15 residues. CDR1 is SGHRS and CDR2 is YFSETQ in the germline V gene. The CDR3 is CASTDPGQGGGEQYF. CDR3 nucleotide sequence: TGCGCCAGCACGGACCCGGGACAGGGGGGCGGCGAGCAGTACTTC.

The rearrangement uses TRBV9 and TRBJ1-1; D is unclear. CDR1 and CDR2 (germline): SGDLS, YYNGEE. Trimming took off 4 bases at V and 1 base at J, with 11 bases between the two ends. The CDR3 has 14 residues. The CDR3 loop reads CASSLASGNTEAFF. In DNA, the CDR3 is TGTGCCAGCAGCTTGGCTTCAGGGAACACTGAAGCTTTCTTT.

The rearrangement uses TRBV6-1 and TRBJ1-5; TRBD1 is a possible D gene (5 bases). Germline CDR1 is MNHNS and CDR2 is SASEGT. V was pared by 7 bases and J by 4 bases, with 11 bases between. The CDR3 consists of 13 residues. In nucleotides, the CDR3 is TGTGCCAGCATTCAGGGATTGAATCAGCCCCAGCATTTT. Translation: CASIQGLNQPQHF.

The CDR3: CASSEWVGGGGYTF. The CDR3 nucleotides are TGTGCCAGCAGTGAATGGGTAGGGGGCGGCGGCTACACCTTC. This chain joins TRBV6-5 and TRBJ1-2, with 7 bases fitting TRBD1. Looked up from germline, CDR1 is MNHEY and CDR2 is SVGAGI. The length of the CDR3 is 14 residues. V lost 5 bases to trimming and J lost 8 bases; unmatched junction nucleotides: 11.

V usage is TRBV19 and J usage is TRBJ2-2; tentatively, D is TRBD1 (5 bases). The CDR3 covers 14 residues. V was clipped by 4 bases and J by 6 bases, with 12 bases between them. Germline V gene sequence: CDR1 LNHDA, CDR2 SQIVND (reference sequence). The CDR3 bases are TGTGCCAGTAGTACTTCAGGGAAACCCGGGGAGCTGTTTTTT. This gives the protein CASSTSGKPGELFF.

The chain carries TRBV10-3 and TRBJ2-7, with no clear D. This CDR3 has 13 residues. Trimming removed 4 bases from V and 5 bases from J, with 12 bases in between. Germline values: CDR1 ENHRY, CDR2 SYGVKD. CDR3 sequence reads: CAISGRAINEQYV. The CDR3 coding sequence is TGTGCCATCAGTGGACGAGCGATTAACGAGCAGTACGTC.

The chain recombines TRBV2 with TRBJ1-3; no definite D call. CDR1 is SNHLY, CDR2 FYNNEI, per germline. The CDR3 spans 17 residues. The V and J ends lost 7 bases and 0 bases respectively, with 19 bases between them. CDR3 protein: CASTPMEALSSGNTIYF. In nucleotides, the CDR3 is TGTGCCAGCACCCCCATGGAGGCCCTCAGCTCTGGAAACACCATATATTTT.

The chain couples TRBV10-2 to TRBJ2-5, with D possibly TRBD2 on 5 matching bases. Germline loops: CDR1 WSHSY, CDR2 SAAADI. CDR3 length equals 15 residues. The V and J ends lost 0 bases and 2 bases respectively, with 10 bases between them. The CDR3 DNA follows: TGCGCCAGCAGTGAGTCGTTAGGGAGTCAAGAGACCCAGTACTTC. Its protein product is CASSESLGSQETQYF.

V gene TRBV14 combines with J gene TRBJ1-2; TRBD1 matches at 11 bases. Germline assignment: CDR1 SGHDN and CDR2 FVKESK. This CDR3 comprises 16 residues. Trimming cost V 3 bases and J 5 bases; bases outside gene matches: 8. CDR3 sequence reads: CASSHLTGQGAYGYTF. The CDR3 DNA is TGTGCCAGCAGCCACCTAACCGGACAGGGGGCGTATGGCTACACCTTC.

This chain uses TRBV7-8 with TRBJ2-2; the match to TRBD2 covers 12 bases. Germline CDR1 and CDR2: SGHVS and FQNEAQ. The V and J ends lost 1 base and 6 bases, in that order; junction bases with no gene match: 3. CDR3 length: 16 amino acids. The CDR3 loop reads CASSLVASGGAGELFF. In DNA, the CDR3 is TGTGCCAGCAGCTTAGTCGCTAGCGGGGGGGCCGGGGAGCTGTTTTTT.

CDR3 DNA: TGTGCCAGCACCCTCCAAGGACACGGGGACGAGCAGTACTTC. Translation: CASTLQGHGDEQYF. This chain connects TRBV18 to TRBJ2-7; tentatively, D is TRBD1 or TRBD2 (5 bases each). V lost 8 bases, J lost 5 bases, and 19 bases lay in between. CDR3 length: 14 amino acids. Germline V gives CDR1 KGHSH, CDR2 LQKENI.

Written as DNA, the CDR3 is TGCGCCAGCAGCGACAGGGGGCTTAAAAAACTGTTTTTT. It specifies CASSDRGLKKLFF. The genes are TRBV10-2 and TRBJ1-4; 10 positions match TRBD1. Germline CDR1 and CDR2: WSHSY and SAAADI. The J segment lost 9 bases and the V segment lost 6 bases, leaving 4 bases of the junction unmatched. This CDR3 comprises 13 residues.

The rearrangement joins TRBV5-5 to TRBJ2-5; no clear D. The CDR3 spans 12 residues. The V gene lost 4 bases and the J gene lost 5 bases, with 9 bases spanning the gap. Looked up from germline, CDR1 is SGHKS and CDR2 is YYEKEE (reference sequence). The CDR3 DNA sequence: TGTGCCAGCAGCACGCCCCGGGAGACCCAGTACTTC. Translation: CASSTPRETQYF.

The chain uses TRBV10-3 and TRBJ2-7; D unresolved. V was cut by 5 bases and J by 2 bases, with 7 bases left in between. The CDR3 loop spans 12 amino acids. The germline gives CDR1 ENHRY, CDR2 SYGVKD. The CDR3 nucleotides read TGTGCCATCAGTCCAGATGCCTACGAGCAGTACGTC. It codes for CAISPDAYEQYV.

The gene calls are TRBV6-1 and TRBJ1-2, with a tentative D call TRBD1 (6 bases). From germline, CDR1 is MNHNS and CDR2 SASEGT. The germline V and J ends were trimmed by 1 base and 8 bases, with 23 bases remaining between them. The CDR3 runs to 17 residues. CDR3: CASSEVGWDILVEGYTF. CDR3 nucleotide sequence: TGTGCCAGCAGTGAAGTCGGATGGGACATCCTGGTGGAAGGCTACACCTTC.

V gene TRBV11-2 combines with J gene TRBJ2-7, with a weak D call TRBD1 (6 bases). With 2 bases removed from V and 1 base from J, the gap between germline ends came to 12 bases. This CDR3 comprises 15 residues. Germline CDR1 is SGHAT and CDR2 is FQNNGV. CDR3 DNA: TGTGCCAGCAGCTTACTGACAGGAGGTTCCTACGAGCAGTACTTC. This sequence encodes CASSLLTGGSYEQYF.

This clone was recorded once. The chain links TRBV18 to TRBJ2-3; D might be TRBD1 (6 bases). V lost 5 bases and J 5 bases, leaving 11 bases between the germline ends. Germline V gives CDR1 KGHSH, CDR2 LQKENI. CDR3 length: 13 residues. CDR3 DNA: TGTGCCAGCTCATCACAGGGAGTAGATACGCAGTATTTT. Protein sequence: CASSSQGVDTQYF.

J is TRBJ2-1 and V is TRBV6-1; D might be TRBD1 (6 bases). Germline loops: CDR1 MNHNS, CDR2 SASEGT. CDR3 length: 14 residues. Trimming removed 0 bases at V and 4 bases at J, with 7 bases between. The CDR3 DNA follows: TGTGCCAGCAGTGAAGCGGGACATTACAATGAGCAGTTCTTC. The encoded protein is CASSEAGHYNEQFF.

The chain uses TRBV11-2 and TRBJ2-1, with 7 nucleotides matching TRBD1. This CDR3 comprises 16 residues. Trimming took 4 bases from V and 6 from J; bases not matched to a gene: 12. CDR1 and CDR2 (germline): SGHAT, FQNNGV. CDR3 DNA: TGTGCCAGCAGCTCATTAAGGGGACAGACCTTCAATGAGCAGTTCTTC. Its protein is CASSSLRGQTFNEQFF.

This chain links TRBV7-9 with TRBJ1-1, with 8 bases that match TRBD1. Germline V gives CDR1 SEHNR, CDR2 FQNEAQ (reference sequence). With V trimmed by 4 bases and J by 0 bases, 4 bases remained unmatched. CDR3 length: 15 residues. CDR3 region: CASSWTGSMNTEAFF. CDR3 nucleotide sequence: TGTGCCAGCAGCTGGACAGGGTCCATGAACACTGAAGCTTTCTTT.

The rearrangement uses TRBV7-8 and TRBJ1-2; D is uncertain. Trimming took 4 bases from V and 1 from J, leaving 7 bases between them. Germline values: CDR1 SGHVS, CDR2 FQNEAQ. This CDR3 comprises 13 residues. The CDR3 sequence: CASSYTVNYGYTF. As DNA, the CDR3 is TGTGCCAGCAGCTATACAGTTAACTATGGCTACACCTTC.

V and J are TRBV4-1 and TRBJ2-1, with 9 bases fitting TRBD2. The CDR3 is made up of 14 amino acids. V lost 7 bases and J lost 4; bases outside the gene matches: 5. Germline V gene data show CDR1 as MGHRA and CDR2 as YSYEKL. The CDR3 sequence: CASKVAGEYNEQFF. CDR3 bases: TGCGCCAGCAAGGTAGCGGGGGAGTACAATGAGCAGTTCTTC.

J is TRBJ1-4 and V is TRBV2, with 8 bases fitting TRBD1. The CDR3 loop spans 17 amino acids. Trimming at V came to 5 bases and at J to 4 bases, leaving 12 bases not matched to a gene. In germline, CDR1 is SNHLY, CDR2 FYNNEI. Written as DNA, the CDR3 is TGTGCCAGCAGTAGGCAGGGGGCGAAGGGATATAATGAAAAACTGTTTTTT. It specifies CASSRQGAKGYNEKLFF.

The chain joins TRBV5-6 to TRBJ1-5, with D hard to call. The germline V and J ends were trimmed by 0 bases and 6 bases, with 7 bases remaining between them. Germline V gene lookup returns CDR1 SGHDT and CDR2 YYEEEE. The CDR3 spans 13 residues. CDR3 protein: CASSLGSFQPQHF. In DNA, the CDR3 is TGTGCCAGCAGCTTGGGCAGTTTTCAGCCCCAGCATTTT.

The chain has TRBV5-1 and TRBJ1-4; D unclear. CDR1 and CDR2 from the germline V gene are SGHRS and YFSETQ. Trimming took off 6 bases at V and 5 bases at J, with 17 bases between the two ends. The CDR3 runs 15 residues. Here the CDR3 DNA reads TGCGCCAGCACCCCCTCCGGGGAGAGGAATGAAAAACTGTTTTTT. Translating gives CASTPSGERNEKLFF.

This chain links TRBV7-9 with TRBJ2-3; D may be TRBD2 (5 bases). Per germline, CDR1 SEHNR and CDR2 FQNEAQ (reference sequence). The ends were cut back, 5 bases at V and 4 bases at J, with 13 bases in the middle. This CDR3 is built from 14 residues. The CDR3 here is CASSTSLAPDTQYF. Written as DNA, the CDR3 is TGTGCCAGCAGCACCAGTCTAGCCCCAGATACGCAGTATTTT.

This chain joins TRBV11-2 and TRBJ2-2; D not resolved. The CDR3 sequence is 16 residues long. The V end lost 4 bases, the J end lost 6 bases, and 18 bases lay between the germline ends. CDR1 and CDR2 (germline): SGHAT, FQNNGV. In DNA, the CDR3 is TGTGCCAGCAGCTCCTTGAGGTACAATCAACCCGGGGAGCTGTTTTTT. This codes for CASSSLRYNQPGELFF. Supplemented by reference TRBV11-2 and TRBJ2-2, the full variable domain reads EAGVAQSPRYKIIEKRQSVAFWCNPISGHATLYWYQQILGQGPKLLIQFQNNGVVDDSQLPKDRFSAERLKGVDSTLKIQPAKLEDSAVYLCASSSLRYNQPGELFFGEGSRLTVL.

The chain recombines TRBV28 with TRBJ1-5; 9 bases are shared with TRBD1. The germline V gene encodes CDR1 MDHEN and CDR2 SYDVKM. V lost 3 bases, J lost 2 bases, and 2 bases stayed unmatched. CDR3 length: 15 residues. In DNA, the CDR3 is TGTGCCAGCAGTTTTGACAGGGGGGGCAATCAGCCCCAGCATTTT. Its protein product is CASSFDRGGNQPQHF.

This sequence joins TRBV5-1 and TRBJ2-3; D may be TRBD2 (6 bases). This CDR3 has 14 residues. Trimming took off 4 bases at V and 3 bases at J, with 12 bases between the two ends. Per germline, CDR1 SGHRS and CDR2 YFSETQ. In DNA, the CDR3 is TGCGCCAGCAGCCCCGACGGGGGAACAGATACGCAGTATTTT. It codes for CASSPDGGTDTQYF.